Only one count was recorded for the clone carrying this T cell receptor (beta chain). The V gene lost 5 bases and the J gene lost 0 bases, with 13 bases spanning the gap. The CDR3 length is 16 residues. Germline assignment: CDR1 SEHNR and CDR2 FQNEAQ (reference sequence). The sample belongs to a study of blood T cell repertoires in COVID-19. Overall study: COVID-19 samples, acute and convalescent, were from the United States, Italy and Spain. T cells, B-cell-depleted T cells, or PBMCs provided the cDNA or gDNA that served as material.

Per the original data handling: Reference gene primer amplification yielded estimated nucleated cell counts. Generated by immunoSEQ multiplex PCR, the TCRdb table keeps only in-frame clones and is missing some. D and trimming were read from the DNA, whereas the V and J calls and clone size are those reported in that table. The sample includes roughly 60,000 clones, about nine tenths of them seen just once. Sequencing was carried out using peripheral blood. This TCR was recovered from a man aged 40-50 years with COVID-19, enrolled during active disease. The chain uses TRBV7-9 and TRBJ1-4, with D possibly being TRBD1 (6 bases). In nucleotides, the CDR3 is TGTGCCAGCAGCCCTGGACAGCCTACAACTAATGAAAAACTGTTTTTT. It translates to CASSPGQPTTNEKLFF.